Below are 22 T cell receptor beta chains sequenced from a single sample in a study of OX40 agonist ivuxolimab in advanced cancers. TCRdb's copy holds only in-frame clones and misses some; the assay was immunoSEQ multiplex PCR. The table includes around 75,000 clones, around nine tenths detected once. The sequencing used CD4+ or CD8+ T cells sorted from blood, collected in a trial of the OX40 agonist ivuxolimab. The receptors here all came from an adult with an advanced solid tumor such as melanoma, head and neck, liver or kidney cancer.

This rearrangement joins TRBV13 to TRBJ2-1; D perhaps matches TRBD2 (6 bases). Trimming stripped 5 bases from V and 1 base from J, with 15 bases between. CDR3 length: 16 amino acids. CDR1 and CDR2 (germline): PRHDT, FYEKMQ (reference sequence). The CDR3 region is CASSRSGGWSYNEQFF. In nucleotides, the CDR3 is TGTGCCAGCAGCAGAAGCGGAGGGTGGTCCTACAATGAGCAGTTCTTC.

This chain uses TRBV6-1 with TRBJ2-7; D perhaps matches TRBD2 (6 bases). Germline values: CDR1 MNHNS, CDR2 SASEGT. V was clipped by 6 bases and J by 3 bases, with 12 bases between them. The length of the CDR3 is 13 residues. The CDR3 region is CASSAMEGYEQYF. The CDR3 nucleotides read TGTGCCAGCAGCGCGATGGAGGGCTACGAGCAGTACTTC.

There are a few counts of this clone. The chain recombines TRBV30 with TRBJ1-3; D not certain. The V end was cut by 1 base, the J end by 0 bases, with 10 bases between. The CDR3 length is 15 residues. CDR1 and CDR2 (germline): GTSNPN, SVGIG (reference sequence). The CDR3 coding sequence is TGTGCCTGGAGTGGACCTTTGAGCTCTGGAAACACCATATATTTT. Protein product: CAWSGPLSSGNTIYF.

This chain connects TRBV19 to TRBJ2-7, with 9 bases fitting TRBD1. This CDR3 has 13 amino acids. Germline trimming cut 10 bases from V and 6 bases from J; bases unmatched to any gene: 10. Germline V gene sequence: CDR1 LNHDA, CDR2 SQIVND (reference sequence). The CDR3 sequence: CATRGQGLTEQYF. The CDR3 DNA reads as TGTGCCACCCGAGGACAGGGGTTGACCGAGCAGTACTTC.

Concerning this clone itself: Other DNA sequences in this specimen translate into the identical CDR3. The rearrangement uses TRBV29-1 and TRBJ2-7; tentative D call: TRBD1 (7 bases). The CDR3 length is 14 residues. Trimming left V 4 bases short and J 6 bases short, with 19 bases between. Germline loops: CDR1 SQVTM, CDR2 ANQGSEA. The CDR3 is CSVAMGQRVSEQYF. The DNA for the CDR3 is TGCAGCGTTGCAATGGGACAGCGGGTTAGCGAGCAGTACTTC.

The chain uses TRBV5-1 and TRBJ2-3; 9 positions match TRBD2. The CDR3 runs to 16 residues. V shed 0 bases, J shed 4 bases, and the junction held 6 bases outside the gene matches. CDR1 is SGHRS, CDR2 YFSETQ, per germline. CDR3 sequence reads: CASSLGQRGASDTQYF. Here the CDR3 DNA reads TGCGCCAGCAGCTTGGGCCAGCGGGGGGCCTCAGATACGCAGTATTTT.

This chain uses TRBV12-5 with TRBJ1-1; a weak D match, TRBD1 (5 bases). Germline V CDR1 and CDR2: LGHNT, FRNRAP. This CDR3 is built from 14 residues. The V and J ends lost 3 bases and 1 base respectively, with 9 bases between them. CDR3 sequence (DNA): TGTGCTAGTGGTTTTATCGGGGCGAACACTGAAGCTTTCTTT. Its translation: CASGFIGANTEAFF.

CDR3 sequence reads: CASSGPDGYSGNTIYF. CDR3 DNA: TGTGCCAGCAGCGGACCGGACGGATACTCTGGAAACACCATATATTTT. The chain is built from TRBV5-4 and TRBJ1-3; unclear D gene. Deletions cut 4 bases from V and 0 bases from J, with 14 bases between. This CDR3 region has 16 residues. Per the germline V gene, CDR1 is SGHNT and CDR2 is YYREEE (reference sequence).

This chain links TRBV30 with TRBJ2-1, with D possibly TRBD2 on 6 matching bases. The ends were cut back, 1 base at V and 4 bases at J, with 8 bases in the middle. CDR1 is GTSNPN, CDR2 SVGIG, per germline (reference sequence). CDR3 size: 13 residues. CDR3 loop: CAWSGGLYNEQFF. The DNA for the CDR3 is TGTGCCTGGAGTGGGGGACTTTACAATGAGCAGTTCTTC.

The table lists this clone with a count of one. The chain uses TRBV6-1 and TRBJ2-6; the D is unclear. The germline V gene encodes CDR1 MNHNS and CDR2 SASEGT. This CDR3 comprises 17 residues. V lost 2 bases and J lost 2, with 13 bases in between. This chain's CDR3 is CASSENIRATGANVLTF. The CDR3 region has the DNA TGTGCCAGCAGTGAAAACATACGAGCCACTGGGGCCAACGTCCTGACTTTC.

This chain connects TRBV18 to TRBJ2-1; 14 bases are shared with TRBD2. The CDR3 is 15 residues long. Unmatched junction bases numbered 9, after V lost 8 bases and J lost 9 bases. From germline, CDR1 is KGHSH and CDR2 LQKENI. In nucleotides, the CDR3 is TGTGCCAGCCCCCAGCCCGGACTAGCGGGGGGTGAGCAGTTCTTC. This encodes CASPQPGLAGGEQFF.

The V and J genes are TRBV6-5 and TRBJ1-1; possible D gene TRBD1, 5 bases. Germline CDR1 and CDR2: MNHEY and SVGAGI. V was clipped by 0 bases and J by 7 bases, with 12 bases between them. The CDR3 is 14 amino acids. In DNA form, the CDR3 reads TGTGCCAGCAGTTACTCGGGAGGGGTAGGTGAAGCTTTCTTT. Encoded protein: CASSYSGGVGEAFF.

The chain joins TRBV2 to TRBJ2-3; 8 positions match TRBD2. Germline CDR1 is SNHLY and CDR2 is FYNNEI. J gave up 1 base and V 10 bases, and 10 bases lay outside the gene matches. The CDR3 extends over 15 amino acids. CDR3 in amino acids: CATLLETSGTDTQYF. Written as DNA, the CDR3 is TGTGCCACCCTACTGGAGACTAGCGGCACAGATACGCAGTATTTT.

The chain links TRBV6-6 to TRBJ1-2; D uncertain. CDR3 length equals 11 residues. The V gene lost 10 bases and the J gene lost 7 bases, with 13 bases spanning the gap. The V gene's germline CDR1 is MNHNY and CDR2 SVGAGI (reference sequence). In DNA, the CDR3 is TGTGCCACCATGGACCCGGCTGGCTACACCTTC. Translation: CATMDPAGYTF.

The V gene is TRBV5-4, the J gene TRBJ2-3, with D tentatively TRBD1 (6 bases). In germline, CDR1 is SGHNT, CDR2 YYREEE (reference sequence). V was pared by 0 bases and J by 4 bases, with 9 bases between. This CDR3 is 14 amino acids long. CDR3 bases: TGTGCCAGCAGCTTGGACAGGGAAGCAGATACGCAGTATTTT. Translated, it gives CASSLDREADTQYF.

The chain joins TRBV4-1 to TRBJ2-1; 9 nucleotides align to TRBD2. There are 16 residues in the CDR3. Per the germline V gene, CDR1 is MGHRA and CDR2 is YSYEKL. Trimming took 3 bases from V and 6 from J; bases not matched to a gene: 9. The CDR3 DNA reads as TGCGCCAGCAGCCACAATGCCGGGACTAGCAGCAATGAGCAGTTCTTC. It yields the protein CASSHNAGTSSNEQFF.

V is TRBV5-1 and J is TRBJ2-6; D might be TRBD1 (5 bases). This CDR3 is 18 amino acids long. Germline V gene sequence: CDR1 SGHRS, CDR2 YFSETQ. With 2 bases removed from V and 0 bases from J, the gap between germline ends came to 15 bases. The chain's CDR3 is CASSFQGASFSGANVLTF. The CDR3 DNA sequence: TGCGCCAGCAGCTTTCAGGGTGCATCTTTCTCTGGGGCCAACGTCCTGACTTTC.

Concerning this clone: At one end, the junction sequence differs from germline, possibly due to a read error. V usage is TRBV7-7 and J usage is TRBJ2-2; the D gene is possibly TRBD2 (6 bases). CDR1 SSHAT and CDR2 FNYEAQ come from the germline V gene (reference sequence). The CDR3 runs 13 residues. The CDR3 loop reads CASRRDPTGELFF. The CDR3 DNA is TGTGCTAGCAGGCGGGATCCCACCGGGGAGCTGTTTTTT.

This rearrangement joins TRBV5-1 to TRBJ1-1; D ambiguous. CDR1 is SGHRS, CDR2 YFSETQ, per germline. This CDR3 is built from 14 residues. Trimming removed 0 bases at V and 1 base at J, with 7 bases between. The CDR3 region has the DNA TGCGCCAGCAGCTTGGGAGGCAGGAACACTGAAGCTTTCTTT. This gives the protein CASSLGGRNTEAFF.

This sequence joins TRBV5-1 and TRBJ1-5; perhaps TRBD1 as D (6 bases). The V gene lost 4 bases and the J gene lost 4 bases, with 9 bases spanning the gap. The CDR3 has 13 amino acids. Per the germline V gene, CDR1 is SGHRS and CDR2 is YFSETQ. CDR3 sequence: CASSRGVNQPQHF. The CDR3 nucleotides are TGCGCCAGCAGCAGGGGGGTTAATCAGCCCCAGCATTTT.

The CDR3 nucleotides are TGTGCCAGCATTAGCGGGGGTTACACAGATACGCAGTATTTT. It yields the protein CASISGGYTDTQYF. This chain uses TRBV2 with TRBJ2-3; TRBD2 matches at 9 bases. Germline CDR1 reads SNHLY; CDR2 reads FYNNEI. The CDR3 sequence is 14 residues long. The junction had 4 bases not matched to a gene; V was cut back by 7 bases and J by 2 bases. Drawing the rest from reference TRBV2 and TRBJ2-3, the complete variable domain is EPEVTQTPSHQVTQMGQEVILRCVPISNHLYFYWYRQILGQKVEFLVSFYNNEISEKSEIFDDQFSVERPDGSNFTLKIRSTKLEDSAMYFCASISGGYTDTQYFGPGTRLTVL.

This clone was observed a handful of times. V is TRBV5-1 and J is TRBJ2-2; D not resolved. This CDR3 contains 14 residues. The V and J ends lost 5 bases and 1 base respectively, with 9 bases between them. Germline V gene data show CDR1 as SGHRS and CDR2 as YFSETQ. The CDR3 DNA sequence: TGCGCCAGCAGGACAATCCTGAACACCGGGGAGCTGTTTTTT. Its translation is CASRTILNTGELFF.